The clone carrying this T cell receptor (beta chain) was seen only a few times. The junction differs from germline at one of its ends, possibly a read error. Germline-derived CDR1 and CDR2 are MNHEY and SVGEGT. The CDR3 covers 16 residues. The sample belongs to a study of T cells in Graves' hyperthyroidism and ophthalmopathy. Regions amplified from RNA transcripts were the TCR beta CDR3 regions. A set of HTBI primers served as the primers for a first-round RT-PCR of the TCR CDR3. TCRdb reprocessed the multiplex PCR reads via MiXCR and lists one record per CDR3 protein. The table shows hundreds of thousands of distinct CDR3 sequences, with over 15% occurring only once. Graves' hyperthyroidism without ophthalmopathy progression within 18 months was termed stable. The source of the PBMCs was approximately 10 ml of fresh peripheral blood.

The sequenced sample consisted of blood. The TCR comes from a woman between 18 and 29 years old with Graves' hyperthyroidism. The rearrangement joins TRBV6-2 or TRBV6-3 to TRBJ2-1, with 14 positions matching TRBD2. In DNA form, the CDR3 reads TGTGCCAGCAGAGGACTAGCGGGGGGTCCCTACAATGAGCAGCTCTTC. Translated, it gives CASRGLAGGPYNEQLF.